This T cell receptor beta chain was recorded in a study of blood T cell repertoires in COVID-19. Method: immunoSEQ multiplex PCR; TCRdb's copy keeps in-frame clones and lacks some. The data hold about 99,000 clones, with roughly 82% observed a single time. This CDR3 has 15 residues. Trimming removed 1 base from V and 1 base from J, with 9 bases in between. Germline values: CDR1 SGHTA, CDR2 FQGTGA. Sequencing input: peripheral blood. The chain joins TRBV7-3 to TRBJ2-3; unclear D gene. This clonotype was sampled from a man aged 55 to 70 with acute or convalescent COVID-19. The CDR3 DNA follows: TGTGCCAGCAGCTTAAGCTTCGCGGGCACAGATACGCAGTATTTT. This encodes CASSLSFAGTDTQYF.